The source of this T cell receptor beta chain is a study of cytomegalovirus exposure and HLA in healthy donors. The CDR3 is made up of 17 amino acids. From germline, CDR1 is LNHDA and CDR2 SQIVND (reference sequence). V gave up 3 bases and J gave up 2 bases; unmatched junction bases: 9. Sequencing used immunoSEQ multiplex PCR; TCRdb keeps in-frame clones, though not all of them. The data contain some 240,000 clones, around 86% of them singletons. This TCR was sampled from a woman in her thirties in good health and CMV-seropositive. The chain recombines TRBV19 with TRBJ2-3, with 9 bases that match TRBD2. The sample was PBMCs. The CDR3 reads CASSITGLAGFTDTQYF. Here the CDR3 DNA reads TGTGCCAGTAGTATTACGGGGCTAGCGGGATTCACAGATACGCAGTATTTT.